This T cell receptor (beta chain) is drawn from a study of blood T cell repertoires in COVID-19. This CDR3 has 13 amino acids. Germline assignment: CDR1 SEHNR and CDR2 FQNEAQ (reference sequence). Trimming took off 4 bases at V and 1 base at J, with 7 bases between the two ends. Profiling relied on immunoSEQ multiplex PCR, and the TCRdb table lists in-frame clones only, not all of them. Of around 28,000 clones listed, about 88% are singletons. The chain combines TRBV7-9 with TRBJ1-2; D perhaps matches TRBD1 (6 bases). Sequenced sample: peripheral blood. This receptor was taken from a human donor with acute or convalescent COVID-19. The donor label of this sample is uncertain. The chain's CDR3 is CASSSQGNYGYTF. In DNA form, the CDR3 reads TGTGCCAGCAGCTCACAGGGTAACTATGGCTACACCTTC.